This TCR beta chain was obtained from a study of cytotoxic CD8 clonotypes in ibrutinib-treated CLL. For the study at large: The subjects consisted of ten to twelve relapsed/refractory and fewer than 16 treatment-naive individuals, with 17 to 18 IGHV unmutated. Following treatment for a median around 11 months, range 6 to 36, response samples were then taken. Study-wide findings and caveats: The clonality went up when patients responded to ibrutinib and dropped back toward baseline at progression.

Here immunoSEQ multiplex PCR was the method, and the copy in TCRdb shows in-frame clones only, minus some. The repertoire holds 130,000 to 150,000 clones, with around three quarters as singletons. Notes on this clone: Its antigen is not identified.

The trim removed 3 bases at V and 6 bases at J, leaving 6 bases unmatched. Germline CDR1 is GTSNPN and CDR2 is SVGIG (reference sequence). The CDR3 covers 14 residues. Cryopreserved PBMCs supplied about 2 micrograms of genomic DNA for TCR beta libraries. This sequence was found in a human donor with chronic lymphocytic leukemia. This specimen was PBMCs, taken after 12 months of ibrutinib treatment. The chain has TRBV30 and TRBJ2-1; 9 positions agree with TRBD2. CDR3 sequence (DNA): TGTGCCTGGAGAGATATAGCGGGGGTCAATGAGCAGTTCTTC. Its translation: CAWRDIAGVNEQFF.